Presented here are 30 T cell receptor beta chains from one specimen sequenced in a study of blood T cell repertoires in COVID-19 (dated by TCRdb to 2020 to 2021). Library creation used the immunoSEQ multiplex PCR assay. TCRdb provides this immuneACCESS table in a form limited to in-frame rearrangements. Some clones are lacking; in checked studies, under half of them reflect an unresolved V gene, and why the rest are absent is not known. Within this sample are some 270,000 clones, with 75% to 85% of them counted one time only. Approximately 9.1% of the sample is held by the ten biggest clonotypes. The sequencing sample was made of PBMCs or T cells enriched from blood (not recorded which). These receptors all come from a woman between 45 and 60 years old with acute COVID-19.

The V call is TRBV5-1, the J call TRBJ1-2; 8 bases are a match to TRBD1. Trimming at V came to 4 bases and at J to 3 bases, leaving 8 bases not matched to a gene. Germline-derived CDR1 and CDR2 are SGHRS and YFSETQ. The CDR3 covers 15 residues. CDR3 sequence (DNA): TGCGCCAGCAGCAGAAAGACAGGGGTGGACTATGGCTACACCTTC. Protein product: CASSRKTGVDYGYTF. Drawing the rest from reference TRBV5-1 and TRBJ1-2, the complete variable domain is KAGVTQTPRYLIKTRGQQVTLSCSPISGHRSVSWYQQTPGQGLQFLFEYFSETQRNKGNFPGRFSGRQFSNSRSEMNVSTLELGDSALYLCASSRKTGVDYGYTFGSGTRLTVV.

This chain links TRBV19 with TRBJ1-1; D possibly corresponds to TRBD1 (6 bases). Trimming pared 5 bases from V and 0 bases from J, leaving 22 bases between. CDR1 and CDR2 from the germline V gene are LNHDA and SQIVND (reference sequence). The CDR3 runs 18 residues. The CDR3, as DNA: TGTGCCAGTAGTCCCACAGGGTCGGTGCGGTACATGAACACTGAAGCTTTCTTT. This translates into CASSPTGSVRYMNTEAFF.

This sequence joins TRBV11-2 and TRBJ1-4; no clear D gene. The CDR3 has 14 amino acids. V lost 1 base and J lost 7, with 10 bases in between. Germline loops: CDR1 SGHAT, CDR2 FQNNGV. The CDR3 region is CASSLGRTSEKLFF. The CDR3 region has the DNA TGTGCCAGCAGCTTAGGGAGGACTTCTGAAAAACTGTTTTTT. Filled out from reference TRBV11-2 and TRBJ1-4, the complete variable domain reads EAGVAQSPRYKIIEKRQSVAFWCNPISGHATLYWYQQILGQGPKLLIQFQNNGVVDDSQLPKDRFSAERLKGVDSTLKIQPAKLEDSAVYLCASSLGRTSEKLFFGSGTQLSVL.

For the CDR3, the DNA is TGCGCCAGCAGCTACTTTGACAGGATTAGCAATCAGCCCCAGCATTTT. This codes for CASSYFDRISNQPQHF. This rearrangement joins TRBV5-1 to TRBJ1-5; D might be TRBD1 (6 bases). Trimming took off 3 bases at V and 0 bases at J, with 13 bases between the two ends. This CDR3 contains 16 residues. Germline V lookup: CDR1 SGHRS, CDR2 YFSETQ.

V and J are TRBV11-2 and TRBJ1-1; the D is unclear. V was pared by 2 bases and J by 0 bases, with 16 bases between. Per germline, CDR1 SGHAT and CDR2 FQNNGV. This CDR3 region has 17 residues. CDR3 sequence (DNA): TGTGCCAGCAGCTTATATACTAGGTCGCAGCTGAACACTGAAGCTTTCTTT. This gives the protein CASSLYTRSQLNTEAFF.

The chain carries TRBV5-8 and TRBJ2-1, with no clear D. CDR1 SGHTS and CDR2 YDEGEE come from the germline V gene. Trimming left V 5 bases short and J 0 bases short, with 6 bases between. The CDR3 totals 13 residues. CDR3 sequence reads: CASRKRSYNEQFF. For the CDR3, the DNA is TGTGCCAGCAGGAAGCGCTCCTACAATGAGCAGTTCTTC.

The chain combines TRBV14 with TRBJ1-1; possibly TRBD1 for D (5 bases). V lost 3 bases and J 5 bases, leaving 25 bases between the germline ends. This CDR3 region has 18 residues. Germline CDR1 SGHDN, CDR2 FVKESK. In DNA, the CDR3 is TGTGCCAGCAGCCACGACGGATGGGACTCCCTACGGATAACTGAAGCTTTCTTT. This gives the protein CASSHDGWDSLRITEAFF.

The chain carries TRBV19 and TRBJ1-5, with TRBD1 identical over 7 bases. V dropped 8 bases and J dropped 2; count of bases not matched to a gene: 9. Germline V lookup: CDR1 LNHDA, CDR2 SQIVND (reference sequence). The CDR3 loop spans 15 amino acids. The CDR3 nucleotides read TGTGCCAGTGCACAGGGGCCCGGAGGCAATCAGCCCCAGCATTTT. Protein sequence: CASAQGPGGNQPQHF.

The CDR3 loop is CASSEAGTFTDTQYF. Here the CDR3 DNA reads TGTGCCAGCAGTGAAGCGGGGACTTTCACAGATACGCAGTATTTT. This rearrangement joins TRBV2 to TRBJ2-3, with D tentatively TRBD2 (6 bases). V was trimmed by 0 bases and J by 2 bases, leaving 9 bases between them. Germline values: CDR1 SNHLY, CDR2 FYNNEI. The CDR3 covers 15 residues. The full variable domain, rest sourced from reference TRBV2 and TRBJ2-3, is EPEVTQTPSHQVTQMGQEVILRCVPISNHLYFYWYRQILGQKVEFLVSFYNNEISEKSEIFDDQFSVERPDGSNFTLKIRSTKLEDSAMYFCASSEAGTFTDTQYFGPGTRLTVL.

The V call is TRBV2, the J call TRBJ1-6; D is undetermined. Trimming left V 6 bases short and J 0 bases short, with 12 bases between. The germline CDR1 and CDR2 sequences are SNHLY and FYNNEI. The length of the CDR3 is 16 residues. The CDR3 spells CASSGGRSSYNSPLHF. The CDR3 nucleotides are TGTGCCAGCAGCGGAGGACGGAGCTCCTATAATTCACCCCTCCACTTT.

The rearrangement links TRBV6-6 to TRBJ1-1; maybe TRBD1 (5 bases). The V and J ends lost 0 bases and 7 bases respectively, with 9 bases between them. From germline, CDR1 is MNHNY and CDR2 SVGAGI (reference sequence). CDR3 length: 13 amino acids. In DNA form, the CDR3 reads TGTGCCAGCAGTTACTCGAGGGGAGGTGAAGCTTTCTTT. This sequence encodes CASSYSRGGEAFF.

The rearrangement links TRBV7-2 to TRBJ2-3, with TRBD1 matching over 8 bases. J was trimmed by 5 bases and V by 5 bases; bases with no gene match: 9. Germline CDR1 and CDR2: SGHTA and FQGNSA. The CDR3 loop spans 15 amino acids. The CDR3 bases are TGTGCCAGCAGCCCGACAGGGGCGAGGGGAGATACGCAGTATTTT. Amino acid sequence: CASSPTGARGDTQYF.

The rearrangement links TRBV19 to TRBJ1-2; tentative D call: TRBD1 (5 bases). This CDR3 has 16 residues. Germline V lookup: CDR1 LNHDA, CDR2 SQIVND (reference sequence). Trimming took off 3 bases at V and 6 bases at J, with 20 bases between the two ends. The CDR3 nucleotides read TGTGCCAGTAGTATCCTCCCAGGGAGGGCTCCTAATGGCTACACCTTC. Residues: CASSILPGRAPNGYTF.

This clone was observed a single time. This rearrangement joins TRBV5-1 to TRBJ2-7, with 7 positions matching TRBD1. Germline V gene lookup returns CDR1 SGHRS and CDR2 YFSETQ. With V trimmed by 4 bases and J by 5 bases, 9 bases remained unmatched. The CDR3 is made up of 14 amino acids. The CDR3, as DNA: TGCGCCAGCAGCAGGTCGACAGGGTGGGACGAGCAGTACTTC. Amino acid sequence: CASSRSTGWDEQYF.

This clone was found once. The chain is built from TRBV10-1 and TRBJ1-6; perhaps TRBD1 as D (6 bases). Trimming stripped 1 base from V and 0 bases from J, with 16 bases between. This CDR3 is 19 amino acids long. Germline V gene sequence: CDR1 WNHNN, CDR2 SYGVQD (reference sequence). CDR3 amino acids: CASSEYTGPPYSYNSPLHF. CDR3 coding DNA: TGCGCCAGCAGTGAGTATACAGGGCCACCATACTCCTATAATTCACCCCTCCACTTT.

DNA for the CDR3: TGTGCCAGCAGTCCCAACGACAGGTTAGGAGGCTACACCTTC. Its translation is CASSPNDRLGGYTF. The V call is TRBV28, the J call TRBJ1-2; possible D gene TRBD1, 6 bases. In germline, CDR1 is MDHEN, CDR2 SYDVKM. V lost 5 bases to trimming and J lost 8 bases, with 18 bases between them. The CDR3 totals 14 residues.

The chain combines TRBV30 with TRBJ1-5; unclear D gene. The germline CDR1 and CDR2 sequences are GTSNPN and SVGIG (reference sequence). Trimming left V 5 bases short and J 3 bases short, with 11 bases between. There are 13 residues in the CDR3. CDR3 nucleotide sequence: TGTGCCTGGGGCCACAGAGACAATCAGCCCCAGCATTTT. This encodes CAWGHRDNQPQHF. The full variable domain, with the rest looked up from reference TRBV30 and TRBJ1-5, is SQTIHQWPATLVQPVGSPLSLECTVEGTSNPNLYWYRQAAGRGLQLLFYSVGIGQISSEVPQNLSASRPQDRQFILSSKKLLLSDSGFYLCAWGHRDNQPQHFGDGTRLSIL.

The V and J genes are TRBV18 and TRBJ1-5, with 8 bases lining up with TRBD1. The V gene's germline CDR1 is KGHSH and CDR2 LQKENI. The CDR3 sequence is 15 residues long. Losses at the gene ends were 3 bases for V and 0 bases for J; bases not matched to a gene: 1. CDR3 sequence (DNA): TGTGCCAGCTCACCGACAGGGGATAGCAATCAGCCCCAGCATTTT. Translated: CASSPTGDSNQPQHF.

The gene calls are TRBV6-5 and TRBJ1-2, with D possibly being TRBD1 (6 bases). Per germline, CDR1 MNHEY and CDR2 SVGAGI. Trimming took 8 bases from V and 3 from J, leaving 13 bases between them. The CDR3 extends over 13 amino acids. CDR3 loop: CASRTGSYYGYTF. The CDR3 coding sequence is TGTGCCAGCCGTACAGGGTCCTACTATGGCTACACCTTC.

This clone occurred a few times. The chain carries TRBV30 and TRBJ2-3, with TRBD2 as a possible D gene (7 bases). The germline V gene encodes CDR1 GTSNPN and CDR2 SVGIG (reference sequence). The CDR3 is made up of 16 amino acids. Trimming took off 3 bases at V and 4 bases at J, with 20 bases between the two ends. Written as DNA, the CDR3 is TGTGCCTGGAGCTACTCGGGGCGGGGGCTCTCAGATACGCAGTATTTT. It yields the protein CAWSYSGRGLSDTQYF.

This chain joins TRBV21-1 and TRBJ2-3; the tabulated D call, TRBD1, remains unverified against the DNA. TRBV21-1 is a pseudogene. CDR3 length: 14 residues. Written as DNA, the CDR3 is TGTGCCAGCAGCTTTCAGGGCGGTGGAGATACGCAGTATTTT. It is translated as CASSFQGGGDTQYF.

The chain links TRBV18 to TRBJ2-7; TRBD2 aligns across 9 bases. V was clipped by 0 bases and J by 8 bases; unmatched bases: 8. Germline values: CDR1 KGHSH, CDR2 LQKENI. The CDR3 runs to 15 residues. CDR3 loop: CASSPPRASGAQQYF. The DNA of the CDR3 is TGTGCCAGCTCACCACCGCGGGCTAGCGGGGCCCAGCAGTACTTC.

The V and J genes are TRBV5-6 and TRBJ1-2, with TRBD1 matching over 8 bases. The CDR3 covers 13 residues. In germline, CDR1 is SGHDT, CDR2 YYEEEE. Losses at the gene ends were 4 bases for V and 7 bases for J; bases not matched to a gene: 6. The CDR3 here is CASSLGQAGGYTF. The CDR3, as DNA: TGTGCCAGCAGCCTGGGACAGGCGGGTGGCTACACCTTC.

The chain employs TRBV3-1 (or the pseudogene TRBV3-2) and TRBJ1-3; D is unresolved. The CDR3 length is 15 residues. The V end lost 6 bases, the J end lost 8 bases, and 20 bases lay between the germline ends. CDR1 is LGHDT and CDR2 is YNNKEL in the germline V gene (reference sequence). CDR3 amino acids: CASSPVGLSGYTIYF. In DNA, the CDR3 is TGTGCCAGCAGTCCTGTAGGCTTGAGCGGCTACACCATATATTTT.

This clone was counted a single time. V usage is TRBV18 and J usage is TRBJ1-2, with D possibly TRBD1 on 6 matching bases. Between the trimmed V and J ends, which lost 7 bases and 4 bases, there was a span of 10 bases. The CDR3 is made up of 12 amino acids. Germline-derived CDR1 and CDR2 are KGHSH and LQKENI. The CDR3 reads CASFQGTYGYTF. The CDR3 DNA is TGTGCCAGCTTCCAGGGGACCTATGGCTACACCTTC. Full variable domain (outside the CDR3, taken from reference TRBV18 and TRBJ1-2): NAGVMQNPRHLVRRRGQEARLRCSPMKGHSHVYWYRQLPEEGLKFMVYLQKENIIDESGMPKERFSAEFPKEGPSILRIQQVVRGDSAAYFCASFQGTYGYTFGSGTRLTVV.

The rearrangement joins TRBV2 to TRBJ1-1; no definite D call. CDR1 is SNHLY and CDR2 is FYNNEI in the germline V gene. Trimming removed 9 bases at V and 0 bases at J, with 5 bases between. The CDR3 spans 11 residues. CDR3 in DNA: TGTGCCAGACAATTGAACACTGAAGCTTTCTTT. This translates into CARQLNTEAFF. Based on the CDR3 plus reference TRBV2 and TRBJ1-1, the full variable domain is EPEVTQTPSHQVTQMGQEVILRCVPISNHLYFYWYRQILGQKVEFLVSFYNNEISEKSEIFDDQFSVERPDGSNFTLKIRSTKLEDSAMYFCARQLNTEAFFGQGTRLTVV.

The genes are TRBV27 and TRBJ1-6; TRBD1 agrees at 9 bases. CDR1 and CDR2 (germline): MNHEY, SMNVEV (reference sequence). The CDR3 extends over 15 amino acids. Trimming took 8 bases from V and 10 from J; bases not matched to a gene: 12. CDR3 nucleotide sequence: TGTGCCAGCCTCACACAACAGGGGGCGCGGTCACCCCTCCACTTT. This codes for CASLTQQGARSPLHF.

The chain employs TRBV4-1 and TRBJ1-6, with D perhaps matching TRBD1 (5 bases). The CDR3 runs 19 residues. Trimming cost V 3 bases and J 0 bases, with 18 bases left between them. The germline V gene encodes CDR1 MGHRA and CDR2 YSYEKL. CDR3 nucleotide sequence: TGCGCCAGCAGCCACCCCAATCCGGAGGGGTCCTCCTATAATTCACCCCTCCACTTT. Encoded protein: CASSHPNPEGSSYNSPLHF.

Concerning this clone: With a much larger clone just one base away, this may be a read error. V usage is TRBV7-9 and J usage is TRBJ1-1; TRBD1 matches 9 bases. The junction had 0 bases not matched to a gene; V was cut back by 6 bases and J by 1 base. The CDR3 sequence is 13 residues long. The germline gives CDR1 SEHNR, CDR2 FQNEAQ (reference sequence). Here the CDR3 reads CASRGQGNTEAFF. The CDR3 nucleotides are TGTGCCAGCAGGGGACAGGGGAACACTGAAGCTTTCTTT.

The chain uses TRBV5-4 and TRBJ1-2, with 7 bases identical to TRBD1. The CDR3 spans 15 residues. Trimming took 4 bases from V and 1 from J; bases not matched to a gene: 7. Germline values: CDR1 SGHNT, CDR2 YYREEE (reference sequence). In DNA, the CDR3 is TGTGCCAGCAGCACCTCGGGACAGCTTAACTATGGCTACACCTTC. This encodes CASSTSGQLNYGYTF. The full variable domain, with the rest looked up from reference TRBV5-4 and TRBJ1-2, is ETGVTQSPTHLIKTRGQQVTLRCSSQSGHNTVSWYQQALGQGPQFIFQYYREEENGRGNFPPRFSGLQFPNYSSELNVNALELDDSALYLCASSTSGQLNYGYTFGSGTRLTVV.